The clone carrying this T cell receptor beta chain appeared a few times. Its specificity is not known. Germline lookup yields CDR1 LGHNT and CDR2 FRNRAP. CDR3 length: 11 residues. Trimming removed 6 bases from V and 9 bases from J, with 9 bases in between. This entry is derived from a study of cytomegalovirus exposure and HLA in healthy donors. A multiplex PCR was run with 60 Vbeta primers and 13 Jbeta primers. Some clones are missing from TCRdb's copy, which holds only in-frame ones; the method was immunoSEQ multiplex PCR. The sample consists of some 130,000 clones, 80% of them appearing once. General study findings and limits: Reportedly, cytomegalovirus status was diagnosed with high sensitivity and specificity. Common viral pathogens were later found to be apparently linked to several of the most significant clusters. A later analysis linked a missense DCLRE1C variant to TCR beta V- and J-gene trimming. Highly shared variants forming one cluster were likely a sequencing artifact.

The sequence was collected from a woman aged 40 to 50 in good health and CMV-seronegative. The chain combines TRBV12-5 with TRBJ2-1; D uncertain. The material sequenced was PBMCs. The CDR3 DNA is TGTGCTAGTGGAGGAGTGACTGAGCAGTTCTTC. This translates into CASGGVTEQFF.